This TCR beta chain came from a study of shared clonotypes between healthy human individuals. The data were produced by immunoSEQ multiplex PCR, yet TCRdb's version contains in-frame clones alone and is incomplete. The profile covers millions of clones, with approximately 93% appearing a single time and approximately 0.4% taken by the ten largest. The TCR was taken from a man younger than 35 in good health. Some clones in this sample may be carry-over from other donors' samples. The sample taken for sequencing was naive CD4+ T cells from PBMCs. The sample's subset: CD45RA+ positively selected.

The CDR3 here is CASSYSRDYEAFF. The CDR3 DNA is TGTGCCAGCAGTTACTCGAGGGACTATGAAGCTTTCTTT. This rearrangement joins TRBV6-6 to TRBJ1-1, with D perhaps matching TRBD1 (5 bases). CDR3 length: 13 residues. The V end lost 0 bases, the J end lost 7 bases, and 9 bases lay between the germline ends. Germline assignment: CDR1 MNHNY and CDR2 SVGAGI (reference sequence).